Each of the 5 T cell receptor beta chains below was sequenced from the same sample in a study of immune evolution from preneoplasia to lung adenocarcinoma. Method: immunoSEQ multiplex PCR; TCRdb's copy keeps in-frame clones and lacks some. The sample consists of 3,000 or so clones, around 73% of them appearing once. The specimen was FFPE minimally invasive lung adenocarcinoma tissue. The receptors here all came from a person in their sixties or seventies with lung adenocarcinoma.

The chain is built from TRBV11-3 and TRBJ1-2, with unresolved D. Germline V gene lookup returns CDR1 SGHNT and CDR2 YENEEA. This CDR3 is built from 14 residues. V was clipped by 0 bases and J by 4 bases, with 9 bases between them. CDR3 sequence: CASSLDQTGYGYTF. Here the CDR3 DNA reads TGTGCCAGCAGCTTAGATCAGACTGGCTATGGCTACACCTTC.

V usage is TRBV11-2 and J usage is TRBJ2-3; 7 bases align to TRBD2. V shed 5 bases, J shed 2 bases, and the junction held 7 bases outside the gene matches. Germline V gene sequence: CDR1 SGHAT, CDR2 FQNNGV. The CDR3 sequence is 15 residues long. DNA of the CDR3: TGTGCCAGCAGCCCTCGCGGGAGTTCCACAGATACGCAGTATTTT. Its protein is CASSPRGSSTDTQYF.

The V and J genes are TRBV11-3 and TRBJ2-6; D not certain. V dropped 4 bases and J dropped 1 base, with 8 bases sitting between them. The CDR3 extends over 15 amino acids. From germline, CDR1 is SGHNT and CDR2 YENEEA. Written as DNA, the CDR3 is TGTGCCAGCAGCTCCGAAGTTTCTGGGGCCAACGTCCTGACTTTC. Its protein is CASSSEVSGANVLTF.

The chain joins TRBV4-1 to TRBJ1-6; 11 bases are shared with TRBD1. The germline gives CDR1 MGHRA, CDR2 YSYEKL. The CDR3 runs 16 residues. Losses at the gene ends were 0 bases for V and 9 bases for J; bases not matched to a gene: 4. The CDR3 region has the DNA TGCGCCAGCAGCCAAGATGCCGGGACAGGGGGTTCACCCCTCCACTTT. Translated, it gives CASSQDAGTGGSPLHF.

The rearrangement joins TRBV6-6 to TRBJ2-3; possible D gene TRBD2, 7 bases. The CDR3 loop spans 15 amino acids. V was clipped by 6 bases and J by 2 bases, with 15 bases between them. From germline, CDR1 is MNHNY and CDR2 SVGAGI (reference sequence). The CDR3 region has the DNA TGTGCCAGCAGCCCTGCCGGGGGGCTCACAGATACGCAGTATTTT. Translation: CASSPAGGLTDTQYF.